A selection of T cell receptor beta chains follows, all from one sample in a study of blood T cell repertoires in COVID-19. The data were produced by immunoSEQ multiplex PCR, yet TCRdb's version contains in-frame clones alone and is incomplete. The table shows 210,000 or so clones, with 85% occurring only once. What was sequenced was peripheral blood. These receptors were collected from a man in his fifties with COVID-19, enrolled during active disease. CDR3s include the opening cysteine and the closing phenylalanine or tryptophan. Each record gives: J gene, D gene, clone size, V gene, CDR3 DNA, CDR3 protein. A D gene is named only where the DNA matches it firmly. Clone size is given for some rows only: seen once, a few or many times, or a class if the clone is expanded.

j_gene: TRBJ2-4; d_gene: TRBD1; abundance: NA; v_gene: TRBV4-1; CDR3nt: TGCGCCAGCAGCCAAATCGACAGGGCGGCCAAAAACATTCAGTACTTC; CDR3aa: CASSQIDRAAKNIQYF
j_gene: TRBJ1-5; d_gene: NA; abundance: NA; v_gene: TRBV5-5; CDR3nt: TGTGCCAGCAGCTTGGAGGCGGAGTATAGCAATCAGCCCCAGCATTTT; CDR3aa: CASSLEAEYSNQPQHF
j_gene: TRBJ1-5; d_gene: TRBD1; abundance: NA; v_gene: TRBV30; CDR3nt: TGTGCCTGGAACCCGACAGGGGACGGTCAGCCCCAGCATTTT; CDR3aa: CAWNPTGDGQPQHF
j_gene: TRBJ2-2; d_gene: TRBD1; abundance: few; v_gene: TRBV30; CDR3nt: TGTGCCTGGTCCGGGACAGGGGTCGGGGAGCTGTTTTTT; CDR3aa: CAWSGTGVGELFF
j_gene: TRBJ2-5; d_gene: TRBD1; abundance: NA; v_gene: TRBV9; CDR3nt: TGTGCCAGCAGCGTAGAGGGCAGGGGGGAGACCCAGTACTTC; CDR3aa: CASSVEGRGETQYF
j_gene: TRBJ1-2; d_gene: NA; abundance: NA; v_gene: TRBV28; CDR3nt: TGTGCCAGCAGTGAGCGGGGTAACTATGGCTACACCTTC; CDR3aa: CASSERGNYGYTF
j_gene: TRBJ2-3; d_gene: TRBD2; abundance: NA; v_gene: TRBV11-3; CDR3nt: TGTGCCAGCAGCCGGGGGGGTGGAGGGGCAAGGGCGGATACGCAGTATTTT; CDR3aa: CASSRGGGGARADTQYF
j_gene: TRBJ1-4; d_gene: NA; abundance: NA; v_gene: TRBV2; CDR3nt: TGTGCCAGCAGGCGAGGTGCAACTAATGAAAAACTGTTTTTT; CDR3aa: CASRRGATNEKLFF
j_gene: TRBJ1-2; d_gene: TRBD1; abundance: NA; v_gene: TRBV27; CDR3nt: TGTGCCAGCAGTTTCCTGGGACAGCAGTCTAACTATGGCTACACCTTC; CDR3aa: CASSFLGQQSNYGYTF
j_gene: TRBJ1-3; d_gene: NA; abundance: NA; v_gene: TRBV19; CDR3nt: TGTGCCAGTAGAGTTCCGGGCTCTGGAAACACCATATATTTT; CDR3aa: CASRVPGSGNTIYF
j_gene: TRBJ2-7; d_gene: TRBD2; abundance: NA; v_gene: TRBV3-1/TRBV3-2; CDR3nt: TGTGCCAGCAGCCAAGTTTCCGGGGGGTATTACGAGCAGTACTTC; CDR3aa: CASSQVSGGYYEQYF
j_gene: TRBJ2-3; d_gene: NA; abundance: NA; v_gene: TRBV4-1; CDR3nt: TGCGCCAGCAGCCCTTTTAGTTGGGAGCGGAGGACAGATACGCAGTATTTT; CDR3aa: CASSPFSWERRTDTQYF
j_gene: TRBJ1-6; d_gene: NA; abundance: NA; v_gene: TRBV4-1; CDR3nt: TGCGCCAGCAGCCAAGGGTCAACTTATAATTCACCCCTCCACTTT; CDR3aa: CASSQGSTYNSPLHF
j_gene: TRBJ2-2; d_gene: NA; abundance: few; v_gene: TRBV5-4; CDR3nt: TGTGCCAGCAGCTTGGGATCGTGGGGGGCGAACACCGGGGAGCTGTTTTTT; CDR3aa: CASSLGSWGANTGELFF
j_gene: TRBJ1-2; d_gene: TRBD1; abundance: NA; v_gene: TRBV5-1; CDR3nt: TGCGCCAGCAGCTTGGGCGACAGGGCCTATGGCTACACCTTC; CDR3aa: CASSLGDRAYGYTF
j_gene: TRBJ2-1; d_gene: NA; abundance: NA; v_gene: TRBV7-2; CDR3nt: TGTGCCAGCAGCTTGCCCGTTGGAGGGCATGAGCAGTTCTTC; CDR3aa: CASSLPVGGHEQFF
j_gene: TRBJ1-5; d_gene: NA; abundance: NA; v_gene: TRBV5-1; CDR3nt: TGCGCCAGCAGCTTGGGGGGGGATCAGCCCCAGCATTTT; CDR3aa: CASSLGGDQPQHF
j_gene: TRBJ1-2; d_gene: NA; abundance: NA; v_gene: TRBV6-5; CDR3nt: TGTGCCAGCAGGGAGGGAGGCTGGGGTTATGGCTACACCTTC; CDR3aa: CASREGGWGYGYTF
j_gene: TRBJ2-2; d_gene: TRBD2; abundance: few; v_gene: TRBV6-5; CDR3nt: TGTGCCAGCAGTTACTCGAGGACTAGAGGTACCGGGGAGCTGTTTTTT; CDR3aa: CASSYSRTRGTGELFF
j_gene: TRBJ1-1; d_gene: NA; abundance: NA; v_gene: TRBV7-2; CDR3nt: TGTGCCAGCAGCACCCCAGGGAACACTGAAGCTTTCTTT; CDR3aa: CASSTPGNTEAFF
j_gene: TRBJ2-7; d_gene: TRBD2; abundance: NA; v_gene: TRBV30; CDR3nt: TGTGCCTGGGGACTAGCCTACGAGCAGTACTTC; CDR3aa: CAWGLAYEQYF
j_gene: TRBJ2-3; d_gene: TRBD2; abundance: NA; v_gene: TRBV14; CDR3nt: TGTGCCAGCAGCCAACTCTTGCTAGCGGGGGGCACAGATACGCAGTATTTT; CDR3aa: CASSQLLLAGGTDTQYF
j_gene: TRBJ1-6; d_gene: TRBD1; abundance: NA; v_gene: TRBV2; CDR3nt: TGTGCCAGCAAAGGACAGGGCGGCTCACCCCTCCACTTT; CDR3aa: CASKGQGGSPLHF
j_gene: TRBJ1-5; d_gene: TRBD1; abundance: NA; v_gene: TRBV19; CDR3nt: TGTGCCAGTAGTATCGCGGCAGGGGGGCCCCAGCATTTT; CDR3aa: CASSIAAGGPQHF
j_gene: TRBJ1-5; d_gene: NA; abundance: NA; v_gene: TRBV29-1; CDR3nt: TGCAGCGTTGGGGACTATAGCAATCAGCCCCAGCATTTT; CDR3aa: CSVGDYSNQPQHF
j_gene: TRBJ1-1; d_gene: NA; abundance: NA; v_gene: TRBV6-6; CDR3nt: TGTGCCAGCAGTCCAACCGGACAGCAGAACACTGAAGCTTTCTTT; CDR3aa: CASSPTGQQNTEAFF
j_gene: TRBJ2-1; d_gene: TRBD2; abundance: NA; v_gene: TRBV29-1; CDR3nt: TGCAGCGTCTCGACTAGCGGGGGGGCCGAGAGTCCGTTCTTC; CDR3aa: CSVSTSGGAESPFF
j_gene: TRBJ1-6; d_gene: TRBD1; abundance: few; v_gene: TRBV2; CDR3nt: TGTGCCAGCAGTGAAGGGACAGGGACTTCACCCCTCCACTTT; CDR3aa: CASSEGTGTSPLHF
j_gene: TRBJ2-7; d_gene: NA; abundance: NA; v_gene: TRBV6-5; CDR3nt: TGTGCCAGCAGCCGACAGGCTGCCTACGAGCAGTACTTC; CDR3aa: CASSRQAAYEQYF
j_gene: TRBJ1-1; d_gene: NA; abundance: NA; v_gene: TRBV30; CDR3nt: TGTGCCTGGAGTGTAAACTGGAACACTGAAGCTTTCTTT; CDR3aa: CAWSVNWNTEAFF
j_gene: TRBJ2-5; d_gene: TRBD2; abundance: NA; v_gene: TRBV7-3; CDR3nt: TGTGCCAGCAGCTCCAACAGCGACCGGACTAGCGGATTACAAGAGACCCAGTACTTC; CDR3aa: CASSSNSDRTSGLQETQYF
j_gene: TRBJ2-7; d_gene: TRBD2; abundance: NA; v_gene: TRBV4-2; CDR3nt: TGTGCCAGCAGCCAAGATTCGACTAGCGGGGGATACGAGCAGTACTTC; CDR3aa: CASSQDSTSGGYEQYF
j_gene: TRBJ1-5; d_gene: TRBD1; abundance: NA; v_gene: TRBV2; CDR3nt: TGTGCCAGCAGTCTGACAGGGAATCAGCCCCAGCATTTT; CDR3aa: CASSLTGNQPQHF
j_gene: TRBJ2-7; d_gene: NA; abundance: once; v_gene: TRBV5-1; CDR3nt: TGCGCCAGCAGCTCCCTAGCGAGCTCCTACGAGCAGTACTTC; CDR3aa: CASSSLASSYEQYF
j_gene: TRBJ1-3; d_gene: NA; abundance: NA; v_gene: TRBV6-6; CDR3nt: TGTGCCAGCGGACAGACCTCTGGAAACACCATATATTTT; CDR3aa: CASGQTSGNTIYF
j_gene: TRBJ1-6; d_gene: NA; abundance: NA; v_gene: TRBV30; CDR3nt: TGTGCCTGGAGTTTAGGACAGCCGACTTCACCCCTCCACTTT; CDR3aa: CAWSLGQPTSPLHF
j_gene: TRBJ2-3; d_gene: TRBD2; abundance: NA; v_gene: TRBV3-1/TRBV3-2; CDR3nt: TGTGCCAGCAGCTCCTCCGGGACTAGCGGGGGCCTGTACGGGGATACGCAGTATTTT; CDR3aa: CASSSSGTSGGLYGDTQYF
j_gene: TRBJ2-1; d_gene: TRBD1; abundance: once; v_gene: TRBV5-1; CDR3nt: TGCGCCAGCAGCACCGGGACAGGGGGCTGGAAGGAGCAGTTCTTC; CDR3aa: CASSTGTGGWKEQFF
j_gene: TRBJ1-2; d_gene: TRBD1; abundance: few; v_gene: TRBV4-3; CDR3nt: TGCGCCAGCAGCCAAGCCAATCACAGGGGCCCCTATGGCTACACCTTC; CDR3aa: CASSQANHRGPYGYTF
j_gene: TRBJ1-2; d_gene: NA; abundance: NA; v_gene: TRBV5-4; CDR3nt: TGTGCCAGCAGCTTGGATCTGGTGGTCAGGGCCCATGGCTACACCTTC; CDR3aa: CASSLDLVVRAHGYTF
j_gene: TRBJ2-7; d_gene: TRBD2; abundance: few; v_gene: TRBV30; CDR3nt: TGTGCCTGCACGAGGGGCGGGGGAGGCCACGAGCAGTACTTC; CDR3aa: CACTRGGGGHEQYF
j_gene: TRBJ1-4; d_gene: NA; abundance: once; v_gene: TRBV2; CDR3nt: TGTGCCAGCAGTGAATATAAAAGGGCGGGTGAAAAACTGTTTTTT; CDR3aa: CASSEYKRAGEKLFF
j_gene: TRBJ1-1; d_gene: NA; abundance: NA; v_gene: TRBV20-1; CDR3nt: TGCAGTGCTAGTGGGCTCGGGGGCACTGAAGCTTTCTTT; CDR3aa: CSASGLGGTEAFF
j_gene: TRBJ2-7; d_gene: TRBD2; abundance: NA; v_gene: TRBV5-1; CDR3nt: TGCGCCAGCAGCTTGGAACTAGCGGGGCGCGAGCAGTACTTC; CDR3aa: CASSLELAGREQYF